One sample yielded the 29 T cell receptor beta chains listed below, sequenced in a study of T cells in localized non-small cell lung cancer. The protocol was immunoSEQ multiplex PCR, while the TCRdb copy is restricted to in-frame clones and leaves out a portion. Of tens of thousands of clones listed, roughly 83% are singletons. The material was PBMCs, obtained before any cancer treatment. These receptors came from a man aged 35 to 69 with stage II lung adenocarcinoma.

This clone is medium-sized (0.01 to 0.1%) by share. J is TRBJ2-5 and V is TRBV7-9, with 7 bases identical to TRBD2. The CDR3 consists of 13 residues. Losses at the gene ends were 2 bases for V and 5 bases for J; bases not matched to a gene: 2. CDR1 and CDR2 from the germline V gene are SEHNR and FQNEAQ (reference sequence). The CDR3: CASSLWGGETQYF. The CDR3 DNA reads as TGTGCCAGCAGCTTATGGGGAGGGGAGACCCAGTACTTC. The full variable domain, rest sourced from reference TRBV7-9 and TRBJ2-5, is DTGVSQNPRHKITKRGQNVTFRCDPISEHNRLYWYRQTLGQGPEFLTYFQNEAQLEKSRLLSDRFSAERPKGSFSTLEIQRTEQGDSAMYLCASSLWGGETQYFGPGTRLLVL.

V and J are TRBV5-1 and TRBJ2-1; TRBD2 matches at 8 bases. CDR1 and CDR2 (germline): SGHRS, YFSETQ. V trimming: 4 bases; J trimming: 6 bases; junction bases outside the gene matches: 3. The CDR3 totals 13 residues. The chain's CDR3 is CASSPGTSNEQFF. DNA of the CDR3: TGCGCCAGCAGCCCCGGGACTAGCAATGAGCAGTTCTTC.

The chain has TRBV10-3 and TRBJ2-7, with TRBD2 identical over 9 bases. The J segment lost 7 bases and the V segment lost 7 bases, leaving 8 bases of the junction unmatched. Germline lookup yields CDR1 ENHRY and CDR2 SYGVKD. CDR3 length: 13 amino acids. The CDR3 bases are TGTGCCATCACCGGGACTAGCAGAGGGGAGCAGTACTTC. Encoded protein: CAITGTSRGEQYF.

The chain recombines TRBV19 with TRBJ1-3; no firm D call. V shed 6 bases and J shed 0 bases, with 9 bases lying between them. Germline CDR1 reads LNHDA; CDR2 reads SQIVND (reference sequence). The CDR3 is made up of 14 amino acids. CDR3 residues: CASSPYTSGNTIYF. For the CDR3, the DNA is TGTGCCAGTAGCCCCTACACCTCTGGAAACACCATATATTTT.

The rearrangement uses TRBV15 and TRBJ2-5; no clear D. Germline V lookup: CDR1 LNHNV, CDR2 YYDKDF (reference sequence). The CDR3 length is 13 residues. V shed 0 bases and J shed 2 bases, with 4 bases lying between them. This CDR3 is CATSRDSQETQYF. CDR3 nucleotide sequence: TGTGCCACCAGCAGAGATTCGCAAGAGACCCAGTACTTC.

The rearrangement links TRBV6-5 to TRBJ1-1; 7 nucleotides match TRBD1. The V and J ends lost 6 bases and 1 base, in that order; junction bases with no gene match: 8. The CDR3 covers 15 residues. Per the germline V gene, CDR1 is MNHEY and CDR2 is SVGAGI. As DNA, the CDR3 is TGTGCCAGCAGGCCTCAGGGGGACCAGAACACTGAAGCTTTCTTT. Protein: CASRPQGDQNTEAFF.

On this clone: The junction shows a germline mismatch at one end, possibly a read error. V gene TRBV28 combines with J gene TRBJ1-2; D is perhaps TRBD1 (5 bases). The germline gives CDR1 MDHEN, CDR2 SYDVKM. The CDR3 extends over 13 amino acids. The CDR3 sequence: CASSLTGDYRYTF. For the CDR3, the DNA is TGTGCCAGCAGTTTAACGGGGGACTATCGCTACACCTTC.

The V and J genes are TRBV7-3 and TRBJ2-1; D not resolved. The CDR3 has 12 amino acids. The germline V gene has CDR1 SGHTA and CDR2 FQGTGA. V lost 6 bases and J lost 7, with 10 bases in between. CDR3: CASSPTGNEQFF. The CDR3 nucleotides are TGTGCCAGCAGTCCAACCGGGAATGAGCAGTTCTTC.

This chain connects TRBV5-4 to TRBJ2-7, with D hard to call. In germline, CDR1 is SGHNT, CDR2 YYREEE (reference sequence). The CDR3 contains 14 residues. The V end lost 1 base, the J end lost 2 bases, and 10 bases lay between the germline ends. The CDR3 nucleotides read TGTGCCAGCAGCTTGTCGGGCGGAACCTACGAGCAGTACTTC. The encoded protein is CASSLSGGTYEQYF.

This chain connects TRBV6-1 to TRBJ2-5; 9 bases agree with TRBD2. CDR1 and CDR2 from the germline V gene are MNHNS and SASEGT. The CDR3 covers 15 residues. The junction had 7 bases not matched to a gene; V was cut back by 4 bases and J by 4 bases. CDR3 in amino acids: CASSGGGLAAETQYF. The CDR3 region has the DNA TGTGCCAGCAGTGGAGGGGGACTAGCTGCAGAGACCCAGTACTTC.

The sample holds one count of this clone. The rearrangement uses TRBV6-1 and TRBJ2-3; D is unclear. Deletions cut 9 bases from V and 6 bases from J, with 22 bases between. The CDR3 sequence is 15 residues long. CDR1 and CDR2 (germline): MNHNS, SASEGT. The CDR3 is CASLLDRPTWDTQYF. CDR3 sequence (DNA): TGTGCCAGTCTACTTGATCGGCCGACATGGGATACGCAGTATTTT.

The genes are TRBV4-1 and TRBJ2-3, with no clear D. CDR3 length equals 13 residues. V was trimmed by 3 bases and J by 4 bases, leaving 8 bases between them. The germline gives CDR1 MGHRA, CDR2 YSYEKL. The CDR3 nucleotides are TGCGCCAGCAGCCAGGAGAATTCAGATACGCAGTATTTT. Amino acids: CASSQENSDTQYF.

This clone is a singleton in its sample. J is TRBJ2-1 and V is TRBV7-2; a possible D gene is TRBD2 (5 bases). The CDR3 is 15 residues long. V was clipped by 2 bases and J by 0 bases, with 8 bases between them. Germline CDR1 and CDR2: SGHTA and FQGNSA. In nucleotides, the CDR3 is TGTGCCAGCAGCTTAACGGGGAGCTCCTACAATGAGCAGTTCTTC. Translating it yields CASSLTGSSYNEQFF.

This chain connects TRBV7-2 to TRBJ2-1; D is uncertain. V lost 4 bases and J 0 bases, leaving 7 bases between the germline ends. CDR1 and CDR2 (germline): SGHTA, FQGNSA. This CDR3 is built from 14 residues. The CDR3 loop is CASSSPRSYNEQFF. For the CDR3, the DNA is TGTGCCAGCAGCTCGCCCCGCTCCTACAATGAGCAGTTCTTC.

The chain employs TRBV27 and TRBJ1-2; D not certain. Germline CDR1 is MNHEY and CDR2 is SMNVEV (reference sequence). V was pared by 4 bases and J by 8 bases, with 11 bases between. CDR3 length equals 12 residues. The CDR3, as DNA: TGTGCCAGCAGTTCGCGTTTTGACGGCTACACCTTC. Translation gives CASSSRFDGYTF.

The chain recombines TRBV4-3 with TRBJ2-7; D perhaps matches TRBD1 (5 bases). The germline gives CDR1 LGHNA, CDR2 YSLEER. This CDR3 is 15 amino acids long. Trimming cost V 0 bases and J 0 bases, with 9 bases left between them. DNA for the CDR3: TGCGCCAGCAGCCAAGACAGGGTCGGCTCCTACGAGCAGTACTTC. This encodes CASSQDRVGSYEQYF.

This chain links TRBV9 with TRBJ2-1; 7 nucleotides line up with TRBD2. Germline lookup yields CDR1 SGDLS and CDR2 YYNGEE. V dropped 4 bases and J dropped 10; count of bases not matched to a gene: 5. This CDR3 spans 12 amino acids. The CDR3 coding sequence is TGTGCCAGCAGCCTTGGACTAGGGGAGCAGTTCTTC. It encodes CASSLGLGEQFF.

The chain recombines TRBV5-1 with TRBJ2-1; D gene ambiguous. The CDR3 runs 11 residues. Germline-derived CDR1 and CDR2 are SGHRS and YFSETQ. V lost 1 base and J 8 bases, leaving 4 bases between the germline ends. CDR3 nucleotides: TGCGCCAGCAGCTTGTGGGATGAGCAGTTCTTC. It encodes CASSLWDEQFF.

The chain uses TRBV6-5 and TRBJ2-7, with TRBD1 identical over 8 bases. In germline, CDR1 is MNHEY, CDR2 SVGAGI. The CDR3 runs 15 residues. The V segment lost 6 bases and the J segment 0 bases; nucleotides outside the gene matches: 7. The CDR3: CASRTGTGSSYEQYF. CDR3 bases: TGTGCCAGCAGAACCGGGACAGGAAGCTCCTACGAGCAGTACTTC.

This chain links TRBV6-5 with TRBJ1-3, with a tentative D call TRBD1 (6 bases). Germline lookup yields CDR1 MNHEY and CDR2 SVGAGI. V was shortened by 4 bases and J by 5 bases, with 15 bases between the two germline ends. The CDR3 length is 15 residues. The CDR3 is CASSSSGAGRNTIYF. CDR3 DNA sequence: TGTGCCAGCAGTTCCTCAGGGGCTGGTAGAAACACCATATATTTT.

V gene TRBV12-5 combines with J gene TRBJ1-1; a weak D match, TRBD1 (6 bases). The CDR3 is 15 residues long. Germline V gene lookup returns CDR1 LGHNT and CDR2 FRNRAP. V was pared by 5 bases and J by 5 bases, with 18 bases between. CDR3 protein: CASGLAQGSWTEAFF. The CDR3, as DNA: TGTGCTAGTGGTCTCGCTCAGGGGTCATGGACTGAAGCTTTCTTT.

The genes are TRBV7-9 and TRBJ1-2; unclear D gene. Germline CDR1 reads SEHNR; CDR2 reads FQNEAQ (reference sequence). CDR3 length: 13 amino acids. Between the trimmed V and J ends, which lost 4 bases and 4 bases, there was a span of 10 bases. CDR3 loop: CASSSERSYGYTF. The CDR3 DNA reads as TGTGCCAGCAGCTCCGAGAGGAGCTATGGCTACACCTTC.

In nucleotides, the CDR3 is TGTGCCAGCAGCTACCAGGGGCTTGGGGCCAACGTCCTGACTTTC. Translated: CASSYQGLGANVLTF. The gene calls are TRBV7-3 and TRBJ2-6, with TRBD1 as a possible D gene (6 bases). The CDR3 consists of 15 residues. V was shortened by 4 bases and J by 3 bases, with 10 bases between the two germline ends. Germline lookup yields CDR1 SGHTA and CDR2 FQGTGA.

The rearrangement uses TRBV11-2 and TRBJ2-1; possible D gene TRBD2, 5 bases. V was shortened by 0 bases and J by 3 bases, with 9 bases between the two germline ends. The CDR3 is made up of 15 amino acids. Germline-derived CDR1 and CDR2 are SGHAT and FQNNGV. CDR3 coding DNA: TGTGCCAGCAGCTTAGATACGGGGAACTACAATGAGCAGTTCTTC. Encoded protein: CASSLDTGNYNEQFF.

The gene calls are TRBV28 and TRBJ1-5, with a tentative D call TRBD1 (6 bases). The CDR3 sequence is 15 residues long. Trimming left V 5 bases short and J 6 bases short, with 17 bases between. Germline V CDR1 and CDR2: MDHEN, SYDVKM. The CDR3 region has the DNA TGTGCCAGCAGTACCCGGACAGAGAAGGGTCAGCCCCAGCATTTT. The encoded protein is CASSTRTEKGQPQHF.

The V and J genes are TRBV6-6 and TRBJ1-4, with D tentatively TRBD1 (5 bases). Germline loops: CDR1 MNHNY, CDR2 SVGAGI (reference sequence). V gave up 0 bases and J gave up 8 bases, with 13 bases separating them. This CDR3 is built from 15 residues. The CDR3 spells CASSYSNGAREKLFF. CDR3 nucleotide sequence: TGTGCCAGCAGTTACTCGAACGGGGCTCGGGAAAAACTGTTTTTT.

The V gene is TRBV6-6, the J gene TRBJ1-5; 8 nucleotides agree with TRBD1. The germline V gene has CDR1 MNHNY and CDR2 SVGAGI (reference sequence). The CDR3 spans 15 residues. V gave up 7 bases and J gave up 6 bases; unmatched junction bases: 11. CDR3 in amino acids: CASTWTGQSGQPQHF. CDR3 nucleotides: TGTGCCAGCACGTGGACAGGGCAATCAGGTCAGCCCCAGCATTTT.

The chain combines TRBV21-1 with TRBJ2-5; TRBD2, the table's D call, was not compared with the DNA. TRBV21-1 is recorded as a pseudogene. The length of the CDR3 is 13 residues. The CDR3 coding sequence is TGTGCCAGCAGCAGTCCGGGACTGGAGACCCAGTACTTC. This translates into CASSSPGLETQYF.

This clone was observed a single time. The chain links TRBV5-1 to TRBJ2-5; TRBD2 is a possible D gene (5 bases). Trimming shortened V by 3 bases and J by 4 bases, and 13 bases separated the two germline ends. The CDR3 consists of 14 residues. Germline V gene sequence: CDR1 SGHRS, CDR2 YFSETQ. The CDR3 loop reads CASSSDSTGETQYF. The CDR3 DNA reads as TGCGCCAGCAGCTCGGACTCAACGGGAGAGACCCAGTACTTC.